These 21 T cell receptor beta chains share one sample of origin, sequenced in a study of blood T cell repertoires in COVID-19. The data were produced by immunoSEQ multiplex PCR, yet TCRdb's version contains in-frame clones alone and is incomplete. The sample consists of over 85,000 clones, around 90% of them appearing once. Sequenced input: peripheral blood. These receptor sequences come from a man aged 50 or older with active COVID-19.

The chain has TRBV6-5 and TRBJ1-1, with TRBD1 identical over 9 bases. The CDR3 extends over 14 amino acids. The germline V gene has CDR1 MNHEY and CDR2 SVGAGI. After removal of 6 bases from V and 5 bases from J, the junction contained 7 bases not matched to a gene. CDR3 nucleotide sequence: TGTGCCAGCAGCCCAACAGGGGGCTGGACTGAAGCTTTCTTT. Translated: CASSPTGGWTEAFF.

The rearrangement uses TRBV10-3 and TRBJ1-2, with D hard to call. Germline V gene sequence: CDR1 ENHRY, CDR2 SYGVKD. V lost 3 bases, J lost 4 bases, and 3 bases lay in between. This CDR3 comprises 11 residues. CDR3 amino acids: CAISDSYGYTF. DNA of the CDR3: TGTGCCATCAGTGACAGCTATGGCTACACCTTC.

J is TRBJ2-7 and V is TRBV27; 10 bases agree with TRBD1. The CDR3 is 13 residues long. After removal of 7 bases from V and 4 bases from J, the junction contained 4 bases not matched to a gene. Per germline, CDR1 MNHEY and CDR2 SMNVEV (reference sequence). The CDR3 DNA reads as TGTGCCAGCAAAGGGACAGGGGATTACGAGCAGTACTTC. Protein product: CASKGTGDYEQYF.

In DNA form, the CDR3 reads TGTGCTACCCAGGCCCTTCTTTACGAGCAGTACTTC. This translates into CATQALLYEQYF. The V and J genes are TRBV7-9 and TRBJ2-7; D not resolved. This CDR3 comprises 12 residues. The V gene's germline CDR1 is SEHNR and CDR2 FQNEAQ (reference sequence).

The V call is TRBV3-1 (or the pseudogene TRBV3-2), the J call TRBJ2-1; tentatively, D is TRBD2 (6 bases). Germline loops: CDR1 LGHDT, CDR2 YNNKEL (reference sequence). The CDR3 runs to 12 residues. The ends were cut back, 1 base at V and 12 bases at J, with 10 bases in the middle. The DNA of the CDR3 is TGTGCCAGCAGCCAAGGTAGCGGATGGCAGTTCTTC. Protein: CASSQGSGWQFF.

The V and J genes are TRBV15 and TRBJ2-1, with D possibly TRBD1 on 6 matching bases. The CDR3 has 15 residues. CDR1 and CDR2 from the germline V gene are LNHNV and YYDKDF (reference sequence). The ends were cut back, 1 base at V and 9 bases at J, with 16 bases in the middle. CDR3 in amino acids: CATSRAGTTRGEQFF. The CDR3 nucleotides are TGTGCCACCAGCAGAGCGGGGACAACGAGGGGTGAGCAGTTCTTC.

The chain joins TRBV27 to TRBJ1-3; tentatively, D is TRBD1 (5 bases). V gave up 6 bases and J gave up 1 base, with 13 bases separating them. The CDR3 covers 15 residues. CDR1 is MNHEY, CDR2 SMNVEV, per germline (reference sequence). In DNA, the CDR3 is TGTGCCAGCAGATCCCCCGGGGGATCTGGAAACACCATATATTTT. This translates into CASRSPGGSGNTIYF.

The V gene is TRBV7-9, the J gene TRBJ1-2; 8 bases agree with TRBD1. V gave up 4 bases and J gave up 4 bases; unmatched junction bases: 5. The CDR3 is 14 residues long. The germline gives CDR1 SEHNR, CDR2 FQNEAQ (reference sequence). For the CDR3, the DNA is TGTGCCAGCAGCTGGACAGGGAAGGGCTATGGCTACACCTTC. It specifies CASSWTGKGYGYTF.

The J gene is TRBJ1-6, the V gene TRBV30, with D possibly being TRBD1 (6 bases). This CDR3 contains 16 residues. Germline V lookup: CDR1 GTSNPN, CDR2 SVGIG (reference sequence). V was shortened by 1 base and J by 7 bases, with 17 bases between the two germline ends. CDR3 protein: CAWSALGQGVNSPLHF. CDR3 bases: TGTGCCTGGAGTGCCCTGGGACAAGGTGTAAATTCACCCCTCCACTTT.

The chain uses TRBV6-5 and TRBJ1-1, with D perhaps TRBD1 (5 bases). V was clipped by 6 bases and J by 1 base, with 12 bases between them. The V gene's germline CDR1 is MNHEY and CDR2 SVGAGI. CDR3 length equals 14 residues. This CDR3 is CASRGGGGNTEAFF. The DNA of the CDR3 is TGTGCCAGCAGGGGGGGTGGTGGGAACACTGAAGCTTTCTTT.

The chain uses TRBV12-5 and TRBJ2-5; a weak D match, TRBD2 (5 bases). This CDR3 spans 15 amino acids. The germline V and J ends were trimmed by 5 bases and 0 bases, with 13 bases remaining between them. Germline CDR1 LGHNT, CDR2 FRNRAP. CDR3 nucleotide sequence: TGTGCTAGTGGTAACCCGTACGGGGACCAAGAGACCCAGTACTTC. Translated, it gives CASGNPYGDQETQYF.

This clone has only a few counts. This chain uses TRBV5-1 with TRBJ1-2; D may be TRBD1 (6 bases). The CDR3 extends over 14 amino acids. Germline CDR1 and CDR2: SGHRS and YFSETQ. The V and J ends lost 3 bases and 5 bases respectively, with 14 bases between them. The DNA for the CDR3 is TGCGCCAGCAGCTCTGGGACACAGAATTATGGCTACACCTTC. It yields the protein CASSSGTQNYGYTF.

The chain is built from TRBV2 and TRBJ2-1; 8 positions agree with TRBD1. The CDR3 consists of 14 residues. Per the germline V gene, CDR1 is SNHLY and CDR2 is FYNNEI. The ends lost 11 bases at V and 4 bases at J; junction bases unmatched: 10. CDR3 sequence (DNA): TGTGCCGGATCCTGGGACAGGTCTTACAATGAGCAGTTCTTC. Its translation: CAGSWDRSYNEQFF.

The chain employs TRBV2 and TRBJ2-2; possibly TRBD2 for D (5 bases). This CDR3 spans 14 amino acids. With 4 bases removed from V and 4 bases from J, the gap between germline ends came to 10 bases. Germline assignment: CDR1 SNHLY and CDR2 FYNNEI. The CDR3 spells CASSAGVSTGELFF. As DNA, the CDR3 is TGTGCCAGCAGTGCCGGGGTTTCCACCGGGGAGCTGTTTTTT.

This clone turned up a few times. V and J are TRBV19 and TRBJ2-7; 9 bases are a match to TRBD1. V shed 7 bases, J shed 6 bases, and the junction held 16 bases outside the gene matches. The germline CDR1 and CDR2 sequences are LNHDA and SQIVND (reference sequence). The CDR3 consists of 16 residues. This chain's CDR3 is CASTQGSGTGSGEQYF. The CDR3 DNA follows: TGTGCCAGTACCCAGGGGTCCGGGACAGGGTCGGGCGAGCAGTACTTC.

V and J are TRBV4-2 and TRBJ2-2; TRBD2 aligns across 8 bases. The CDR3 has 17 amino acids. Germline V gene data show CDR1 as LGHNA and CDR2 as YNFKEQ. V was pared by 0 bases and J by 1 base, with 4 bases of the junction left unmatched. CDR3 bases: TGTGCCAGCAGCCAAGAAGGTGCGGGGGGGAACACCGGGGAGCTGTTTTTT. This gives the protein CASSQEGAGGNTGELFF.

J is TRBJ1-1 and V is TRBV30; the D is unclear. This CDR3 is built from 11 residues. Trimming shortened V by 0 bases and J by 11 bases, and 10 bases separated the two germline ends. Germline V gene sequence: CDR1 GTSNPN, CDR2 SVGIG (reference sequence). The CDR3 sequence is CAWSVSGLAFF. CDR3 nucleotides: TGTGCCTGGAGTGTATCGGGTTTGGCTTTCTTT.

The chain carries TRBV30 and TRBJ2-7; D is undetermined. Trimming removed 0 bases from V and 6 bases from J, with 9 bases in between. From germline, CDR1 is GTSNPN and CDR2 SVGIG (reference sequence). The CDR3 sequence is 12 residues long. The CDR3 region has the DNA TGTGCCTGGAGTGTAGTCGGGTTCGAGCAGTACTTC. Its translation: CAWSVVGFEQYF.

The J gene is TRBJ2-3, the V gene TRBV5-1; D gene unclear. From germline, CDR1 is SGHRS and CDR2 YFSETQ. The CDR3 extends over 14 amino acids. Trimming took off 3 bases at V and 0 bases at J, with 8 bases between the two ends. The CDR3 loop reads CASSWSRSTDTQYF. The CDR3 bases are TGCGCCAGCAGCTGGAGTCGGAGCACAGATACGCAGTATTTT.

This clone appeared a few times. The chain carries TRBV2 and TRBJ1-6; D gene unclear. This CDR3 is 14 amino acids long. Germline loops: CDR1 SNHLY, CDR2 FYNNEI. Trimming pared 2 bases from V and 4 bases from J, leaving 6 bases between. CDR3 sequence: CASSENSYNSPLHF. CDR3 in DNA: TGTGCCAGCAGTGAAAACAGTTATAATTCACCCCTCCACTTT. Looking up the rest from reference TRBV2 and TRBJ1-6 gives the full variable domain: EPEVTQTPSHQVTQMGQEVILRCVPISNHLYFYWYRQILGQKVEFLVSFYNNEISEKSEIFDDQFSVERPDGSNFTLKIRSTKLEDSAMYFCASSENSYNSPLHFGNGTRLTVT.

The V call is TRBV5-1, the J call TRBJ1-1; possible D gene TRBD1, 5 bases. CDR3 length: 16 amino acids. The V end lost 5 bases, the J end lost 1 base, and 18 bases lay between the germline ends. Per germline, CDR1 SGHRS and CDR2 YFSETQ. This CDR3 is CASSLGRGGKNTEAFF. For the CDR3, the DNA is TGCGCCAGCAGTCTTGGGAGGGGAGGGAAGAACACTGAAGCTTTCTTT.